The 3 T cell receptor beta chains below all came from one sample that was sequenced in a study of cytotoxic CD8 clonotypes in ibrutinib-treated CLL. Clones were sequenced by immunoSEQ multiplex PCR, and TCRdb holds only the in-frame ones, with some missing. The data show about 130,000 clones, with roughly 88% seen just once and around 2% held by the top ten. The specimen comprised PBMCs, sampled after 24 months of ibrutinib treatment. These receptors came from a human donor with chronic lymphocytic leukemia.

The V and J genes are TRBV11-2 and TRBJ1-2; D gene uncertain. Germline-derived CDR1 and CDR2 are SGHAT and FQNNGV. V was shortened by 0 bases and J by 2 bases, with 10 bases between the two germline ends. CDR3 length: 15 amino acids. The CDR3, as DNA: TGTGCCAGCAGCTTAGAAATTGTCTGGAACTATGGCTACACCTTC. Translating gives CASSLEIVWNYGYTF.

J is TRBJ2-3 and V is TRBV4-3, with 11 bases fitting TRBD2. CDR1 and CDR2 from the germline V gene are LGHNA and YSLEER. The CDR3 spans 19 residues. Unmatched junction bases numbered 11, after V lost 2 bases and J lost 1 base. This CDR3 reads CASSQYGLAGYGGTDTQYF. For the CDR3, the DNA is TGCGCCAGCAGCCAATACGGACTAGCGGGCTACGGTGGCACAGATACGCAGTATTTT.

The gene calls are TRBV5-4 and TRBJ2-2; 10 bases map to TRBD2. J lost 3 bases, V lost 2 bases, and 7 bases had no gene match. This CDR3 region has 17 residues. CDR1 is SGHNT, CDR2 YYREEE, per germline (reference sequence). Here the CDR3 reads CASSFPAGGRDTGELFF. CDR3 DNA: TGTGCCAGCAGCTTCCCAGCGGGAGGGCGGGACACCGGGGAGCTGTTTTTT.